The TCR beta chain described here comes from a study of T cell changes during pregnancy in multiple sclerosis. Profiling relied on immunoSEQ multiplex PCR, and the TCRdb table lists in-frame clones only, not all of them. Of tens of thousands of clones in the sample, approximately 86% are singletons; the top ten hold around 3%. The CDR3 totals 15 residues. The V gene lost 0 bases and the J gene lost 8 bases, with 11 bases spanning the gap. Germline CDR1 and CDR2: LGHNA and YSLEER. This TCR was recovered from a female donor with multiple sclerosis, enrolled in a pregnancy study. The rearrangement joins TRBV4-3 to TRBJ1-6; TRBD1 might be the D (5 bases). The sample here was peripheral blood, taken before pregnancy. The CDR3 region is CASSQDIQGHSPLHF. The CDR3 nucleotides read TGCGCCAGCAGCCAAGACATCCAGGGTCATTCACCCCTCCACTTT.